This T cell receptor (beta chain) was documented in a study of blood T cell repertoires in COVID-19. Study-level background: COVID-19 samples collected from the United States, Italy and Spain covered acute and convalescent phases.

Only in-frame clones appear in the TCRdb table, and some are missing; sequencing was by immunoSEQ multiplex PCR. The sample has about 250,000 clones; 75% to 90% are singletons. CDR1 is KGHSH and CDR2 is LQKENI in the germline V gene. The CDR3 is 14 residues long. The V and J ends lost 4 bases and 4 bases, in that order; junction bases with no gene match: 4. The sequenced sample was peripheral blood. The origin of this receptor is a woman aged 25 to 39 with active or convalescent COVID-19. The genes are TRBV18 and TRBJ1-1, with 9 positions matching TRBD1. DNA of the CDR3: TGTGCCAGCTCACGGGGGACAGGGTTCACTGAAGCTTTCTTT. The encoded protein is CASSRGTGFTEAFF.